Reported below is one T cell receptor (beta chain). The antigen remains undetermined. The sample originates from a study of CD8 T cells in Susac syndrome. Study conclusions and caveats: As the study acknowledged, the number of individuals in its TCR sequencing and HLA analysis was relatively small.

Reverse transcription used about 0.45 to 1 ug RNA and random hexamers. Across 54 Vbeta and 13 Jbeta, immunoSEQ multiplex PCR amplified TCR beta CDR3. TCRdb recomputed calls from the immunoSEQ multiplex PCR reads with MiXCR, one row per CDR3 protein. The repertoire has 300,000 to 350,000 distinct CDR3 sequences, about 91% of them found once; the top ten carry about 0.07%. There are 12 residues in the CDR3. Germline CDR1 SEHNR, CDR2 FQNEAQ (reference sequence). Trimming took off 7 bases at V and 3 bases at J, with 10 bases between the two ends. This sequence originates from a human donor with multiple sclerosis. The J gene is TRBJ2-7, the V gene TRBV7-9; possibly TRBD2 for D (6 bases). Sequenced sample: CD4+ T cells from PBMCs. In DNA form, the CDR3 reads TGTGCCAGCAACCCCGGGAGCTACGAGCAGTACTTC. As protein: CASNPGSYEQYF.